Following are 5 T cell receptor beta chains from one sample sequenced in a study of CXCR3-negative and CXCR3-positive naive CD8 T cells. Libraries of TRB cDNA were made by 5' RACE and carried UMIs. TCRdb re-called the 5' RACE reads and gives one entry per CDR3 protein, without DNA. In total, the table holds about 45,000 distinct CDR3 sequences. Sequencing was done on a sample of memory CD8+ T cells from blood. Every receptor here comes from a human donor in good health. Some clones in this sample may be carry-over from other donors' samples.

The rearrangement links TRBV5-4 to TRBJ2-1; TCRdb returns TRBD2, unconfirmable since there is no DNA. The length of the CDR3 is 15 residues. Germline CDR1 and CDR2: SGHNT and YYREEE (reference sequence). CDR3 region: CASSLTSGGFYEQFF.

The chain couples TRBV11-2 to TRBJ2-2; TCRdb reports TRBD1, a call that lacks DNA to check it against. The CDR3 has 17 amino acids. From germline, CDR1 is SGHAT and CDR2 FQNNGV. This chain's CDR3 is CASSLDTHRLNTGELFF.

V is TRBV7-2 and J is TRBJ1-5; TCRdb outputs TRBD1, but without DNA this stays unchecked. The CDR3 is 15 amino acids. Germline assignment: CDR1 SGHTA and CDR2 FQGNSA. The CDR3 protein is CASRETGLSNQPQHF.

This chain joins TRBV12-3 or TRBV12-4 and TRBJ2-7; with no DNA, the TCRdb D assignment of TRBD1 cannot be verified. The CDR3 sequence is 14 residues long. CDR3 protein: CASSRQGVFYEQYF.

The chain recombines TRBV7-2 with TRBJ2-3; the TCRdb call, TRBD2, lacks DNA for checking. The CDR3 length is 18 residues. Germline CDR1 is SGHTA and CDR2 is FQGNSA. CDR3: CASSLRVLAGGLTDTQYF.